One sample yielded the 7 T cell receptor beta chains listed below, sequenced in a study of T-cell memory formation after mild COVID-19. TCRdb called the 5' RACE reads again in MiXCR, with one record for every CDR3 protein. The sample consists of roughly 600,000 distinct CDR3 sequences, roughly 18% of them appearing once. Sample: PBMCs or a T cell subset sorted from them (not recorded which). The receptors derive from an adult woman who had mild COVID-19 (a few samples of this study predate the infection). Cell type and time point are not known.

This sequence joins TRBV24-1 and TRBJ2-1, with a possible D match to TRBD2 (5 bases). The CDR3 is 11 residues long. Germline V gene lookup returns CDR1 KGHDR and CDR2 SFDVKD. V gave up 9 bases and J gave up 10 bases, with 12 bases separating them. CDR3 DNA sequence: TGTGCCACCGCTAGCTACGGCGAGCAGTTCTTC. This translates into CATASYGEQFF.

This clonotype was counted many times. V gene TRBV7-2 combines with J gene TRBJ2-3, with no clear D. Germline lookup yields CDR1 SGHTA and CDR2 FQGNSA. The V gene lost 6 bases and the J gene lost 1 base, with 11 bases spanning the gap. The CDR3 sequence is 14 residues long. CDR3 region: CASSRIRGTDTQYF. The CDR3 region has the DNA TGTGCCAGCAGTCGAATTAGAGGCACAGATACGCAGTATTTT.

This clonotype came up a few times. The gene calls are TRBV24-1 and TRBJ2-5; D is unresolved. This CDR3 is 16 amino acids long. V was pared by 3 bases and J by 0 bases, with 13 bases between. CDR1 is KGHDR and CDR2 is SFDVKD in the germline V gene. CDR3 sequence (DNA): TGTGCCACCAGTGATCCTGGACGGGCGTACCAAGAGACCCAGTACTTC. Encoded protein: CATSDPGRAYQETQYF.

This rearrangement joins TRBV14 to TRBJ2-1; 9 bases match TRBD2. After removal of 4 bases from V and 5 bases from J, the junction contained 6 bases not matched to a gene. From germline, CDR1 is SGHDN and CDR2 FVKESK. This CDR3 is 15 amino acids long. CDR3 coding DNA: TGTGCCAGCAGCCCCCAGCTAGCGGGAAACAATGAGCAGTTCTTC. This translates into CASSPQLAGNNEQFF.

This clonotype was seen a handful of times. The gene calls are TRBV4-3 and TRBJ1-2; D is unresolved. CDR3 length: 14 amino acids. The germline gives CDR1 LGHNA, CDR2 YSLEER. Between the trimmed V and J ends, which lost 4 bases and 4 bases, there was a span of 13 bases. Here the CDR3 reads CASSPDDGPYGYTF. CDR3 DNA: TGCGCCAGCAGCCCGGACGACGGACCCTATGGCTACACCTTC.

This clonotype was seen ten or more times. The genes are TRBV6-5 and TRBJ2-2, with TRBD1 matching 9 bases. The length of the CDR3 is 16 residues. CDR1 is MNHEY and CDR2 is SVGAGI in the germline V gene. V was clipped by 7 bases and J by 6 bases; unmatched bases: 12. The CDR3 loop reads CASNTGGAYGAGELFF. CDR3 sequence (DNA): TGTGCCAGCAACACAGGGGGCGCTTATGGTGCCGGGGAGCTGTTTTTT.

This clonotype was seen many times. CDR3: CASSEAEGQGNEKLFF. The CDR3 DNA is TGTGCCAGCAGTGAAGCTGAGGGACAGGGCAATGAAAAACTGTTTTTT. The chain uses TRBV6-1 and TRBJ1-4; 9 nucleotides line up with TRBD1. V lost 0 bases and J lost 5; bases outside the gene matches: 4. The germline V gene has CDR1 MNHNS and CDR2 SASEGT. The CDR3 sequence is 16 residues long.